This T cell receptor beta chain was identified during a study of blood T cell repertoires in COVID-19. Study in general: Sample material is recorded as cDNA or gDNA derived from T cells, B-cell-depleted T cells, or PBMCs.

This CDR3 region has 15 residues. Between the trimmed V and J ends, which lost 4 bases and 9 bases, there was a span of 16 bases. CDR1 is SGHAT and CDR2 is FQNNGV in the germline V gene. Original processing methods: From reference gene primer amplification, estimates of nucleated cell counts were derived. Assay: immunoSEQ multiplex PCR; the TCRdb copy retains only in-frame clones and omits some. The D gene and trimming were derived from the DNA, and the V and J assignments and clone size from that table. Among about 30,000 clones, more than 75% were seen once, and the ten largest hold 7% to 10%. This chain uses TRBV11-2 with TRBJ1-6; D ambiguous. The sequence was collected from a man in his 70s with active or convalescent COVID-19. Sequences were obtained from peripheral blood. Here the CDR3 DNA reads TGTGCCAGCAGCTCCTTTGAGGCTTCGAGTTCACCCCTCCACTTT. Protein product: CASSSFEASSSPLHF. The complete variable domain, with remaining parts taken from reference TRBV11-2 and TRBJ1-6, reads EAGVAQSPRYKIIEKRQSVAFWCNPISGHATLYWYQQILGQGPKLLIQFQNNGVVDDSQLPKDRFSAERLKGVDSTLKIQPAKLEDSAVYLCASSSFEASSSPLHFGNGTRLTVT.